The T cell receptor beta chain described here comes from a study of blood T cell repertoires in COVID-19. Whole-study context: The study drew acute and convalescent COVID-19 samples from the United States, Italy and Spain. The cDNA or gDNA used as material had been derived from T cells, B-cell-depleted T cells, or PBMCs.

Source study methods: Reference gene primer amplification in the assay estimated nucleated cell counts. The method was immunoSEQ multiplex PCR; TCRdb's version includes in-frame clones alone and lacks a portion of them. Clonal size and the V and J genes are those of that table, whereas D and trimming came from the DNA. The data show some 30,000 clones, with less than 95% seen just once and 0.95% to 1.1% held by the top ten. Germline CDR1 MDHEN, CDR2 SYDVKM. J was trimmed by 12 bases and V by 1 base; bases with no gene match: 5. The CDR3 is made up of 12 amino acids. The V gene is TRBV28, the J gene TRBJ1-1; 7 positions agree with TRBD1. The sequence was obtained from a man aged 70-80 years with active or convalescent COVID-19. The sequenced material came from peripheral blood. The CDR3 DNA sequence: TGTGCCAGCAGTTTATCAACAGGGGTACCTTTCTTT. Translation: CASSLSTGVPFF.